The 19 T cell receptor beta chains presented below share a single source sample, sequenced in a study of naive and memory T cell subsets. Overall study findings and caveats: Possibly reflecting memory cells re-expressing CD45RA, a few larger clonotypes occurred in naive repertoires, especially CD8.

The beta constant-region primer was an equimolar mix of two oligonucleotides covering TRBC1 and TRBC2. Nested alpha and beta constant-region primers with the SP2 primer drove four PCR rounds on ligated cDNA. One entry per CDR3 protein results from TCRdb running MiXCR on the UMI-ligation and nested PCR reads. The sample consists of 150,000 or so distinct CDR3 sequences, roughly 22% of them appearing once. Their cognate antigens are unknown. Sequencing was done on a sample of naive CD4+ T cells from blood. The receptor set was obtained from a human donor in good health.

CDR3 sequence: CASSFGPMPQHF. The CDR3 DNA is TGTGCCAGCAGCTTTGGTCCCATGCCCCAGCATTTT. This chain links TRBV5-8 with TRBJ1-5; D gene uncertain. The V gene's germline CDR1 is SGHTS and CDR2 YDEGEE. V lost 2 bases and J lost 9, with 9 bases in between. The CDR3 totals 12 residues.

The CDR3 coding sequence is TGCAGTGCTAGAGATCACAGGGGTGCAGATACGCAGTATTTT. Protein: CSARDHRGADTQYF. This sequence joins TRBV20-1 and TRBJ2-3; TRBD1 matches at 7 bases. The CDR3 covers 14 residues. The V gene end was trimmed by 0 bases and the J gene end by 4 bases; junction bases not matched to a gene: 4. Germline CDR1 is DFQATT and CDR2 is SNEGSKA (reference sequence).

This clonotype was observed a few times. The V and J genes are TRBV2 and TRBJ2-7; D not certain. The CDR3 loop spans 11 amino acids. The germline V and J ends were trimmed by 7 bases and 6 bases, with 10 bases remaining between them. The germline V gene has CDR1 SNHLY and CDR2 FYNNEI. The CDR3 spells CASKKNFEQYF. The CDR3 bases are TGTGCCAGCAAGAAGAATTTCGAGCAGTACTTC.

This chain links TRBV12-3 or TRBV12-4 with TRBJ1-2; maybe TRBD1 (6 bases). Trimming stripped 5 bases from V and 5 bases from J, with 12 bases between. The CDR3 is 13 residues long. CDR3 in amino acids: CASSLRGGYGYTF. The CDR3, as DNA: TGTGCCAGCAGTCTGAGGGGGGGGTATGGCTACACCTTC.

This clonotype occurred a few times. The chain carries TRBV5-1 and TRBJ2-4; maybe TRBD2 (5 bases). The CDR3 length is 14 residues. Trimming shortened V by 4 bases and J by 0 bases, and 8 bases separated the two germline ends. The germline V gene encodes CDR1 SGHRS and CDR2 YFSETQ. The CDR3 DNA reads as TGCGCCAGCAGCGAGGGCCTAGCCAAAAACATTCAGTACTTC. It is translated as CASSEGLAKNIQYF.

This clonotype was seen a handful of times. The chain recombines TRBV6-5 with TRBJ1-2, with TRBD1 matching 7 bases. This CDR3 contains 14 residues. Germline loops: CDR1 MNHEY, CDR2 SVGAGI. V was pared by 5 bases and J by 3 bases, with 6 bases of the junction left unmatched. The chain's CDR3 is CASSKGDSYYGYTF. Written as DNA, the CDR3 is TGTGCCAGCAGTAAAGGGGACAGCTACTATGGCTACACCTTC.

This clonotype was observed a few times. The V call is TRBV18, the J call TRBJ2-5; 9 bases fit TRBD1. The trim removed 4 bases at V and 5 bases at J, leaving 8 bases unmatched. Germline CDR1 reads KGHSH; CDR2 reads LQKENI. The CDR3 covers 15 residues. The CDR3 loop reads CASSHPGQGRETQYF. The CDR3 bases are TGTGCCAGCTCACATCCGGGACAGGGTCGTGAGACCCAGTACTTC. The full variable domain, completed using reference TRBV18 and TRBJ2-5, is NAGVMQNPRHLVRRRGQEARLRCSPMKGHSHVYWYRQLPEEGLKFMVYLQKENIIDESGMPKERFSAEFPKEGPSILRIQQVVRGDSAAYFCASSHPGQGRETQYFGPGTRLLVL.

V is TRBV29-1 and J is TRBJ1-1, with D unresolved. CDR3 length equals 11 residues. V shed 6 bases and J shed 8 bases, with 13 bases lying between them. CDR1 is SQVTM, CDR2 ANQGSEA, per germline. The CDR3 nucleotides read TGCAGCGTCGTGTCGGCAAGCGAAGCTTTCTTT. Protein sequence: CSVVSASEAFF.

The chain uses TRBV5-1 and TRBJ1-1; 8 bases align to TRBD1. CDR1 and CDR2 from the germline V gene are SGHRS and YFSETQ. Unmatched junction bases numbered 8, after V lost 3 bases and J lost 4 bases. The CDR3 has 15 amino acids. The CDR3 reads CASSSDGQGITEAFF. DNA of the CDR3: TGCGCCAGCAGCTCGGATGGACAGGGTATCACTGAAGCTTTCTTT.

The chain links TRBV28 to TRBJ1-5; 7 bases align to TRBD1. Trimming cost V 3 bases and J 3 bases; bases outside gene matches: 5. In germline, CDR1 is MDHEN, CDR2 SYDVKM. The CDR3 runs 15 residues. CDR3: CASSFRGMDNQPQHF. In DNA form, the CDR3 reads TGTGCCAGCAGTTTCAGGGGGATGGACAATCAGCCCCAGCATTTT. Supplemented by reference TRBV28 and TRBJ1-5, the full variable domain reads DVKVTQSSRYLVKRTGEKVFLECVQDMDHENMFWYRQDPGLGLRLIYFSYDVKMKEKGDIPEGYSVSREKKERFSLILESASTNQTSMYLCASSFRGMDNQPQHFGDGTRLSIL.

V gene TRBV6-6 combines with J gene TRBJ2-1, with D perhaps matching TRBD2 (6 bases). Germline values: CDR1 MNHNY, CDR2 SVGAGI (reference sequence). V dropped 5 bases and J dropped 6 bases, with 17 bases sitting between them. The CDR3 consists of 15 residues. The CDR3: CASSQSTRLVNEQFF. The CDR3, as DNA: TGTGCCAGCAGTCAATCTACGCGACTAGTCAATGAGCAGTTCTTC.

This clonotype occurred many times. The chain joins TRBV12-3 or TRBV12-4 to TRBJ1-5; D unclear. The length of the CDR3 is 14 residues. The V and J ends lost 2 bases and 5 bases respectively, with 10 bases between them. This chain's CDR3 is CASSLKGTDQPQHF. CDR3 DNA: TGTGCCAGCAGTTTAAAGGGTACGGATCAGCCCCAGCATTTT.

There are a few counts of this clonotype. V gene TRBV3-1 combines with J gene TRBJ2-2, with D hard to call. The CDR3 is made up of 14 amino acids. The V end lost 1 base, the J end lost 4 bases, and 7 bases lay between the germline ends. Germline V lookup: CDR1 LGHDT, CDR2 YNNKEL (reference sequence). CDR3 DNA sequence: TGTGCCAGCAGCCAAGGCCTACCCACCGGGGAGCTGTTTTTT. Translated: CASSQGLPTGELFF.

V gene TRBV11-1 combines with J gene TRBJ2-1; 10 bases are shared with TRBD2. The CDR3 has 16 residues. The germline V gene has CDR1 SGHAT and CDR2 FQDESV (reference sequence). The ends lost 4 bases at V and 3 bases at J; junction bases unmatched: 6. As DNA, the CDR3 is TGTGCCAGCAGCTCAGGACTAGCGGCGATCTACAATGAGCAGTTCTTC. It translates to CASSSGLAAIYNEQFF.

The chain is built from TRBV28 and TRBJ2-5; D is tentatively TRBD1 or TRBD2 (5 bases each). Germline V gene data show CDR1 as MDHEN and CDR2 as SYDVKM. With 6 bases removed from V and 3 bases from J, the gap between germline ends came to 17 bases. This CDR3 region has 15 residues. The CDR3 bases are TGTGCCAGCAGCCCCCGAGGGGCGTCGGAAGAGACCCAGTACTTC. Its protein is CASSPRGASEETQYF. The whole variable domain, filled in from reference TRBV28 and TRBJ2-5, reads DVKVTQSSRYLVKRTGEKVFLECVQDMDHENMFWYRQDPGLGLRLIYFSYDVKMKEKGDIPEGYSVSREKKERFSLILESASTNQTSMYLCASSPRGASEETQYFGPGTRLLVL.

The V and J genes are TRBV19 and TRBJ1-2; D is possibly TRBD1 (5 bases). The V gene lost 6 bases and the J gene lost 7 bases, with 12 bases spanning the gap. CDR3 length: 12 residues. The germline CDR1 and CDR2 sequences are LNHDA and SQIVND (reference sequence). In DNA, the CDR3 is TGTGCCAGTAGGACCAGGGAGGCTGGCTACACCTTC. It is translated as CASRTREAGYTF.

The chain carries TRBV6-5 and TRBJ2-7, with no clear D. CDR3 length: 14 residues. Looked up from germline, CDR1 is MNHEY and CDR2 is SVGAGI. The V gene lost 6 bases and the J gene lost 0 bases, with 12 bases spanning the gap. Here the CDR3 reads CASRNTRDSYEQYF. For the CDR3, the DNA is TGTGCCAGCAGGAATACAAGAGACTCCTACGAGCAGTACTTC.

This clonotype was seen only a few times. V gene TRBV12-3 or TRBV12-4 combines with J gene TRBJ2-1; 8 nucleotides align to TRBD1. Germline trimming cut 6 bases from V and 2 bases from J; bases unmatched to any gene: 6. CDR3 length: 15 amino acids. CDR3: CASRSGTGAYNEQFF. The CDR3 coding sequence is TGTGCCAGCAGATCCGGGACAGGTGCCTACAATGAGCAGTTCTTC.

This clonotype was picked up a small number of times. This sequence joins TRBV20-1 and TRBJ2-7; D uncertain. CDR3 length: 13 residues. Looked up from germline, CDR1 is DFQATT and CDR2 is SNEGSKA (reference sequence). The ends were cut back, 5 bases at V and 0 bases at J, with 11 bases in the middle. The CDR3 DNA sequence: TGCAGTGCTGACGTCCTAGACTCCTACGAGCAGTACTTC. Translating it yields CSADVLDSYEQYF.